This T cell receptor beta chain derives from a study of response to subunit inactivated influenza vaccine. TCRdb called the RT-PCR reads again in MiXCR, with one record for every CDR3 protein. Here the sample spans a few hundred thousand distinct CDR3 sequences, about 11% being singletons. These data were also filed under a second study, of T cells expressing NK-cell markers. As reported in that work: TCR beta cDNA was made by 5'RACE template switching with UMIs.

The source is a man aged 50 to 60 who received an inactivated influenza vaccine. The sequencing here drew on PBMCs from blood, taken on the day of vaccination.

The CDR3 region has the DNA TGCAGTGCTAGACAGGCCGGGGCCTCCTACGAGCAGTACTTC. Its translation: CSARQAGASYEQYF. The rearrangement links TRBV20-1 to TRBJ2-7; possibly TRBD1 or TRBD2 for D (5 bases each). The CDR3 runs to 14 residues. Trimming took off 2 bases at V and 0 bases at J, with 11 bases between the two ends. Looked up from germline, CDR1 is DFQATT and CDR2 is SNEGSKA (reference sequence).